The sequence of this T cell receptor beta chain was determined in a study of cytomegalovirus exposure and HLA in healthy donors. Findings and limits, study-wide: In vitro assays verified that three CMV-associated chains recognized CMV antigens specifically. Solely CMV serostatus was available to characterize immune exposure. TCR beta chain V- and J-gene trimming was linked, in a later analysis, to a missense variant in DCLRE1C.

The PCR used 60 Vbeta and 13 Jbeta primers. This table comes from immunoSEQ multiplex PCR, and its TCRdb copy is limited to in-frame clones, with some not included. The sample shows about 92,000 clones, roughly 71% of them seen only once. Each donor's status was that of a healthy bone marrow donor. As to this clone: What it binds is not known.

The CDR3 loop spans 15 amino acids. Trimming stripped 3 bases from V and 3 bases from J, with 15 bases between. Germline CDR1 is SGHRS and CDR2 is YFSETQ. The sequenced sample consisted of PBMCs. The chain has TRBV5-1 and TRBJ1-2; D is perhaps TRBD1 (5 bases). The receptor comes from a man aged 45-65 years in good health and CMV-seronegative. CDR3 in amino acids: CASSWRDRSHYGYTF. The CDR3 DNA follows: TGCGCCAGCAGCTGGAGGGACCGATCCCACTATGGCTACACCTTC.